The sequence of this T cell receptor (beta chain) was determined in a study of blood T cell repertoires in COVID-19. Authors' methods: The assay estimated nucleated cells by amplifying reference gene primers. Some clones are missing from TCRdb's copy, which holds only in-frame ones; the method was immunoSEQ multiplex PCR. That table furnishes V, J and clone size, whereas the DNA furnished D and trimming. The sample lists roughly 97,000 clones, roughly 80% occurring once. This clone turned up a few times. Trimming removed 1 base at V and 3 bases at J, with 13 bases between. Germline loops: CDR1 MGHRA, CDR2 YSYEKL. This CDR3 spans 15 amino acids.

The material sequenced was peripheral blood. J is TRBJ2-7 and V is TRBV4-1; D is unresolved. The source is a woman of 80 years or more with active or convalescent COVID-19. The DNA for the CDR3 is TGCGCCAGCAGCCAAGGTCCCCAGGCCCACTACGAGCAGTACTTC. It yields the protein CASSQGPQAHYEQYF.